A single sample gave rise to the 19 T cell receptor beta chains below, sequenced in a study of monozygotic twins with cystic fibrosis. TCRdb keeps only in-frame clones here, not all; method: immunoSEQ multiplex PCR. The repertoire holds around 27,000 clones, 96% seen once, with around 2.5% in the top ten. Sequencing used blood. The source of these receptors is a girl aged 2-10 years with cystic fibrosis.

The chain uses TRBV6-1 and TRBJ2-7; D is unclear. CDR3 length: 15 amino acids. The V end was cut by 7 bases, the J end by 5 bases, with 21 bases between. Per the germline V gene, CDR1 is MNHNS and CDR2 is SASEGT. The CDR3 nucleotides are TGTGCCAGCAATGATCCGGACCGGGTATCTCACGAGCAGTACTTC. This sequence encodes CASNDPDRVSHEQYF.

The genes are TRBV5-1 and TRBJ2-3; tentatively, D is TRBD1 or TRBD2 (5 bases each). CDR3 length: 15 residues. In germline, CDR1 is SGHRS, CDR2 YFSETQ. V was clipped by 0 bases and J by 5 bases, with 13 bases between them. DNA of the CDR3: TGCGCCAGCAGCTTGGGAGGGGTCGGAATAGATACGCAGTATTTT. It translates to CASSLGGVGIDTQYF.

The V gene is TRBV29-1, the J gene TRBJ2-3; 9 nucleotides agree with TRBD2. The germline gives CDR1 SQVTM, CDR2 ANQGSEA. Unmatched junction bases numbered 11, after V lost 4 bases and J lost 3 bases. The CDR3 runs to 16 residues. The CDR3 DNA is TGCAGCGTTGGTGGGGCTGAGCGGGAGGTAACAGATACGCAGTATTTT. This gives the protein CSVGGAEREVTDTQYF.

The DNA of the CDR3 is TGTGCCAGCAGCGGTGGGACTAGCGCCGAGCAGTACTTC. It specifies CASSGGTSAEQYF. V usage is TRBV5-6 and J usage is TRBJ2-7, with 10 nucleotides matching TRBD2. The CDR3 is 13 amino acids. V trimming: 4 bases; J trimming: 6 bases; junction bases outside the gene matches: 4. Germline V CDR1 and CDR2: SGHDT, YYEEEE.

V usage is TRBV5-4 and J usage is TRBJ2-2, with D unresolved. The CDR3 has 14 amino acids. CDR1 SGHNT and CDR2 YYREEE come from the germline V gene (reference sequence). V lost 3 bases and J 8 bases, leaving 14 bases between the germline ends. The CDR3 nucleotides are TGTGCCAGCAGCTCTCCGGGCCCGTGGGGGGAGCTGTTTTTT. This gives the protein CASSSPGPWGELFF.

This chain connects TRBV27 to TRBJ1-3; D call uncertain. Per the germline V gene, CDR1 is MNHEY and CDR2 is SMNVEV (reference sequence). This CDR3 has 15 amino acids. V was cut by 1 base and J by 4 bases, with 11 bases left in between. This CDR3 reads CASSLYGTRGNTIYF. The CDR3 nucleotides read TGTGCCAGCAGTTTATACGGAACAAGGGGAAACACCATATATTTT.

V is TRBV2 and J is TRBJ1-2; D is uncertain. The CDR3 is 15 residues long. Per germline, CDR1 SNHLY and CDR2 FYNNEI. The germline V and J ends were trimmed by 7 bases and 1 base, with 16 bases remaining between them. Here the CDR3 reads CASNAENRLNYGYTF. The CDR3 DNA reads TGTGCCAGCAACGCAGAGAACCGCCTTAACTATGGCTACACCTTC.

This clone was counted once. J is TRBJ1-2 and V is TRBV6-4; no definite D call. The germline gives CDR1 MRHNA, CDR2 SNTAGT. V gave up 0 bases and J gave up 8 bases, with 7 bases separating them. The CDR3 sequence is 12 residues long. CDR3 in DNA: TGTGCCAGCAGTGACTCGAGTGGGGGCTACACCTTC. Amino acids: CASSDSSGGYTF.

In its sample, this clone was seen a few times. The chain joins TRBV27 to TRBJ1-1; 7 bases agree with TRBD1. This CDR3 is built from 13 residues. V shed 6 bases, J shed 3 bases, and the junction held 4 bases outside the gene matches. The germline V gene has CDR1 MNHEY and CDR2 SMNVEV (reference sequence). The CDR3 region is CASRTGRDTEAFF. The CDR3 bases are TGTGCCAGCAGGACAGGGAGGGACACTGAAGCTTTCTTT.

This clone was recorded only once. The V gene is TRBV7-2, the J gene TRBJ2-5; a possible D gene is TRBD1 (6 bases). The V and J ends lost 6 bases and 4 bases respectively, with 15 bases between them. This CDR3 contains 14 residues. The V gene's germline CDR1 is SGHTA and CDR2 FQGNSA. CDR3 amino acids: CASSPTGSGETQYF. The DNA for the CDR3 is TGTGCCAGCAGTCCCACAGGGAGTGGAGAGACCCAGTACTTC.

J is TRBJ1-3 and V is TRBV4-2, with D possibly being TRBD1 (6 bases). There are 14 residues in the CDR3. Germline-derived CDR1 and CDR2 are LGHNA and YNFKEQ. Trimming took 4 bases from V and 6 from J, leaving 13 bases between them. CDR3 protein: CASSRGGGENTIYF. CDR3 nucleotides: TGTGCCAGCAGCCGAGGGGGGGGAGAAAACACCATATATTTT.

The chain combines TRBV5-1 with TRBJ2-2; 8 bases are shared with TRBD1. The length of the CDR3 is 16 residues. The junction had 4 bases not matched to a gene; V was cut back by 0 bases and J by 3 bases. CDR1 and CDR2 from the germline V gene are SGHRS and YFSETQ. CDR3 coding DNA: TGCGCCAGCAGCTTGGGCGGGACAGGACACACCGGGGAGCTGTTTTTT. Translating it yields CASSLGGTGHTGELFF.

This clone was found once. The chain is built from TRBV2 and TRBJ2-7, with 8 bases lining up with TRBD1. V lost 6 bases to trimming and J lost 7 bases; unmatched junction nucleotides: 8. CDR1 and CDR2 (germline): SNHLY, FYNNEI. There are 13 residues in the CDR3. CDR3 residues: CASRWTGLSEQYF. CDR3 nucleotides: TGTGCCAGCAGGTGGACAGGGCTTTCGGAGCAGTACTTC. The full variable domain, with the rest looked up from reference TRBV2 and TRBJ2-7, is EPEVTQTPSHQVTQMGQEVILRCVPISNHLYFYWYRQILGQKVEFLVSFYNNEISEKSEIFDDQFSVERPDGSNFTLKIRSTKLEDSAMYFCASRWTGLSEQYFGPGTRLTVT.

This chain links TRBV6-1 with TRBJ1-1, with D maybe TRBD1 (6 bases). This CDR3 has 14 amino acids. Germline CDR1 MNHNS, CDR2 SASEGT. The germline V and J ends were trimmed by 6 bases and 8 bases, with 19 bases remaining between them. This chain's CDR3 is CASRRGGGGLEAFF. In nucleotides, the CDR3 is TGTGCCAGCAGGAGAGGGGGAGGGGGGCTGGAAGCTTTCTTT.

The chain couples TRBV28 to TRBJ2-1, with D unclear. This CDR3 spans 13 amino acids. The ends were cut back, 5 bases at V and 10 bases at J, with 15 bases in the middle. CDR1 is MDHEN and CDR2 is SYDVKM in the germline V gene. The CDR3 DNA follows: TGTGCCAGCAGTGCCACTCTACAATTAGAGCAGTTCTTC. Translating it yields CASSATLQLEQFF.

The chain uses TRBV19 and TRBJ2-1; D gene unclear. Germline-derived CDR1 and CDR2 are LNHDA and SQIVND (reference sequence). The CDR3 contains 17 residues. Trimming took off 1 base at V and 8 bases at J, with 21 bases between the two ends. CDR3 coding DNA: TGTGCCAGTAGTATAGTCCCCCGTGGCTCGCTTGGCCATGAGCAGTTCTTC. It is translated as CASSIVPRGSLGHEQFF. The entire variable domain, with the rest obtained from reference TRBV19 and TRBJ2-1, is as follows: DGGITQSPKYLFRKEGQNVTLSCEQNLNHDAMYWYRQDPGQGLRLIYYSQIVNDFQKGDIAEGYSVSREKKESFPLTVTSAQKNPTAFYLCASSIVPRGSLGHEQFFGPGTRLTVL.

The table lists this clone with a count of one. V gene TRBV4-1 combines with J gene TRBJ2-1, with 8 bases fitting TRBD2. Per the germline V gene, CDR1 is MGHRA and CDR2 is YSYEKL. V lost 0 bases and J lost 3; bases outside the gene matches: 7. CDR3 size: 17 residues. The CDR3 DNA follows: TGCGCCAGCAGCCAAGAGGGGGGACTAGTGAGCTACAATGAGCAGTTCTTC. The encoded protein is CASSQEGGLVSYNEQFF.

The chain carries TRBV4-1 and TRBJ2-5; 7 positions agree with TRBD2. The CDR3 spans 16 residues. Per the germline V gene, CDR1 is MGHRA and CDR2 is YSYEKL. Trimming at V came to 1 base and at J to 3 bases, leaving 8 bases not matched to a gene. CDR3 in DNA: TGCGCCAGCAGCCAAGGGATCCTAGCGGAAAAAGAGACCCAGTACTTC. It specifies CASSQGILAEKETQYF.

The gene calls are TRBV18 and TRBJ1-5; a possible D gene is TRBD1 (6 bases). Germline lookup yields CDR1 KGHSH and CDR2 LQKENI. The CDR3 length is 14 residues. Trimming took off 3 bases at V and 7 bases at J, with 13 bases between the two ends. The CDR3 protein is CASSPEAGVQPQHF. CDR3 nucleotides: TGTGCCAGCTCACCGGAGGCAGGGGTGCAGCCCCAGCATTTT. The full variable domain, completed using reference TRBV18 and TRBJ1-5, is NAGVMQNPRHLVRRRGQEARLRCSPMKGHSHVYWYRQLPEEGLKFMVYLQKENIIDESGMPKERFSAEFPKEGPSILRIQQVVRGDSAAYFCASSPEAGVQPQHFGDGTRLSIL.